The sequence of this TCR beta chain was determined in a study of shared clonotypes between healthy human individuals. The method was immunoSEQ multiplex PCR; TCRdb's version includes in-frame clones alone and lacks a portion of them. Counted here are hundreds of thousands of clones, 95% to 97% occurring once; the ten biggest clones make up approximately 0.06%. The CDR3 length is 16 residues. With V trimmed by 6 bases and J by 2 bases, 12 bases remained unmatched. Germline V gives CDR1 SQVTM, CDR2 ANQGSEA. Within Nashville, Tennessee resided all donors, each a Caucasian adult. The material sequenced was naive CD4+ T cells sorted from blood. Described subset: CD45RA+ positively selected. The source of this sequence is a woman in her 30s in good health. The chain couples TRBV29-1 to TRBJ2-1; 8 nucleotides agree with TRBD1. In DNA, the CDR3 is TGCAGCGTATCAATCAGGGGGCTGTTTGCCTACAATGAGCAGTTCTTC. Protein product: CSVSIRGLFAYNEQFF.